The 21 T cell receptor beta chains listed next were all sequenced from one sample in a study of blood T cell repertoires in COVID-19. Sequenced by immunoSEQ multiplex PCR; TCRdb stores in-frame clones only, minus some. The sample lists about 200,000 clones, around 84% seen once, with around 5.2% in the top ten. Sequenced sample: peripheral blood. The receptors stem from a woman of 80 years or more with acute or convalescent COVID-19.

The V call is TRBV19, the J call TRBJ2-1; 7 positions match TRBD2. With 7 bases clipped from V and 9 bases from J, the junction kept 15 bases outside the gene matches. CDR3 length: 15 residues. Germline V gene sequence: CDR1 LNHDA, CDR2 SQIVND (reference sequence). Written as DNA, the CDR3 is TGTGCCAGTACCGATAGCGGGTTAGGAGTCCCTGAGCAGTTCTTC. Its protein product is CASTDSGLGVPEQFF.

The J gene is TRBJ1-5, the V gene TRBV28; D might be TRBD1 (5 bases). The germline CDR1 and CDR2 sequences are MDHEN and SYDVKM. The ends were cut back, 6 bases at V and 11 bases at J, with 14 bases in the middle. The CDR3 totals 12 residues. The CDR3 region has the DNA TGTGCCAGCAGCTCTCAGGGTAGGGCCCAGCATTTT. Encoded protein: CASSSQGRAQHF.

CDR3 nucleotides: TGTGCCAGCAGCCAAAGCTCCGGGACAGGGTCCTACTATGGCTACACCTTC. Its translation: CASSQSSGTGSYYGYTF. The chain couples TRBV3-1 (or the pseudogene TRBV3-2) to TRBJ1-2, with 9 nucleotides matching TRBD1. The CDR3 is made up of 17 amino acids. V lost 2 bases to trimming and J lost 3 bases; unmatched junction nucleotides: 10. Germline lookup yields CDR1 LGHDT and CDR2 YNNKEL (reference sequence).

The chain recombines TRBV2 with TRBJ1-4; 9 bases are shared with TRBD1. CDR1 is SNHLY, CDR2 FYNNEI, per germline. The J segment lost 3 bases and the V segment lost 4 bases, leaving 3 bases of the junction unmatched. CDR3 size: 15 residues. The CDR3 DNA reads TGTGCCAGCAGTGGGACAGGGGCTCCTAATGAAAAACTGTTTTTT. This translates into CASSGTGAPNEKLFF. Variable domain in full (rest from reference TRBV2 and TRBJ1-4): EPEVTQTPSHQVTQMGQEVILRCVPISNHLYFYWYRQILGQKVEFLVSFYNNEISEKSEIFDDQFSVERPDGSNFTLKIRSTKLEDSAMYFCASSGTGAPNEKLFFGSGTQLSVL.

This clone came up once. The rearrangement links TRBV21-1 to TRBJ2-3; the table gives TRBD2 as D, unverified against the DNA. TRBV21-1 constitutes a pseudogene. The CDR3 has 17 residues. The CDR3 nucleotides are TGTGCCAGCAGGGAAGGATGGCGGGAGGCCCAAACTGATACGCAGTATTTT. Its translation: CASREGWREAQTDTQYF.

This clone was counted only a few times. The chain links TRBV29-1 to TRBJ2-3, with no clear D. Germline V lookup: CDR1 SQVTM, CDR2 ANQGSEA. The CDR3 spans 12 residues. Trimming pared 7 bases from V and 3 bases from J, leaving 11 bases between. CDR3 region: CSAIPGTDTQYF. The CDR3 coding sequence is TGCAGCGCAATACCCGGGACAGATACGCAGTATTTT.

CDR3 region: CASSQDEAGIEQYF. The CDR3 nucleotides read TGCGCCAGCAGCCAAGATGAGGCAGGGATCGAGCAGTACTTC. This sequence joins TRBV4-3 and TRBJ2-7; a weak D match, TRBD1 (5 bases). V shed 0 bases and J shed 6 bases, with 12 bases lying between them. Germline V CDR1 and CDR2: LGHNA, YSLEER. The CDR3 length is 14 residues.

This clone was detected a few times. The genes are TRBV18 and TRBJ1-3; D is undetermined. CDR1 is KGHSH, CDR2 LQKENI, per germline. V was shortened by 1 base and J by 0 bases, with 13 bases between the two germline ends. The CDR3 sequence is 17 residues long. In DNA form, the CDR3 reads TGTGCCAGCTCACCACTGGGCGAACCTTCCTCTGGAAACACCATATATTTT. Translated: CASSPLGEPSSGNTIYF.

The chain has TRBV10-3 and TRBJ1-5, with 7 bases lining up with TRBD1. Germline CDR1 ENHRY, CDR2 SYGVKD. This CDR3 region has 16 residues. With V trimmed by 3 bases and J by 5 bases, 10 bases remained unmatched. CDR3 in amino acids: CAISDDIRGQHQPQHF. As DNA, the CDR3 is TGTGCCATCAGTGATGATATAAGGGGACAGCATCAGCCCCAGCATTTT.

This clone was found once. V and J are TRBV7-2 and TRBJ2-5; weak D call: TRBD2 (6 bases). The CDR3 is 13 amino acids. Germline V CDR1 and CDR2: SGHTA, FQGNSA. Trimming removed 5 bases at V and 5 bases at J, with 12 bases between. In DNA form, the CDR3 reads TGTGCCAGCAGCGCGGGACGGAGGGAGACCCAGTACTTC. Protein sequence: CASSAGRRETQYF.

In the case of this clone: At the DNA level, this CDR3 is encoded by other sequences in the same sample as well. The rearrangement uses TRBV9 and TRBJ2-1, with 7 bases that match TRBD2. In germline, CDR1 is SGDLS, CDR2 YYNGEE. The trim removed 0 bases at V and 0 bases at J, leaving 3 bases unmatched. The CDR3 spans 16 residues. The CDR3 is CASSVVGGSSYNEQFF. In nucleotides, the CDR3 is TGTGCCAGCAGCGTAGTGGGGGGGAGCTCCTACAATGAGCAGTTCTTC. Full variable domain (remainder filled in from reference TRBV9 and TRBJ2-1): DSGVTQTPKHLITATGQRVTLRCSPRSGDLSVYWYQQSLDQGLQFLIQYYNGEERAKGNILERFSAQQFPDLHSELNLSSLELGDSALYFCASSVVGGSSYNEQFFGPGTRLTVL.

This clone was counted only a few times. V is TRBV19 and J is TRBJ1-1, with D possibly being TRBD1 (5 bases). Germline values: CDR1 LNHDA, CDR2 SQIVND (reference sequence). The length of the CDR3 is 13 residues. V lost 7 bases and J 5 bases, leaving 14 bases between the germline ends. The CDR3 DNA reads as TGTGCCAGTATTGGGGCGGAGGGTACTGAAGCTTTCTTT. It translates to CASIGAEGTEAFF. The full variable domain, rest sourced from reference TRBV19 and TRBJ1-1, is DGGITQSPKYLFRKEGQNVTLSCEQNLNHDAMYWYRQDPGQGLRLIYYSQIVNDFQKGDIAEGYSVSREKKESFPLTVTSAQKNPTAFYLCASIGAEGTEAFFGQGTRLTVV.

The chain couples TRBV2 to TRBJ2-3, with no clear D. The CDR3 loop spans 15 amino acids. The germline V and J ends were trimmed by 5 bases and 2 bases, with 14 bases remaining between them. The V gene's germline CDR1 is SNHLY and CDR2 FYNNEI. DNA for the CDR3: TGTGCCAGCAGTCCACTCCTCCCTTCCACAGATACGCAGTATTTT. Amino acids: CASSPLLPSTDTQYF.

Written as DNA, the CDR3 is TGTGCCAGCAGTTGGGGGACAGGGGAGCAGTTCTTC. Its translation is CASSWGTGEQFF. The V gene is TRBV6-2 or TRBV6-3, the J gene TRBJ2-1; TRBD1 matches at 9 bases. The CDR3 is 12 residues long. After removal of 4 bases from V and 10 bases from J, the junction contained 2 bases not matched to a gene. From germline, CDR1 is MNHEY and CDR2 SVGEGT.

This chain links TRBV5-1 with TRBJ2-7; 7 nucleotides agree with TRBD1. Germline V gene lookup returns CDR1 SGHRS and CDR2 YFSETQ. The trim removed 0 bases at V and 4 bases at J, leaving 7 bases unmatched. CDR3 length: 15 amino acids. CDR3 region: CASSLDPGGRYEQYF. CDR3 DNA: TGCGCCAGCAGCTTGGATCCAGGGGGAAGGTACGAGCAGTACTTC.

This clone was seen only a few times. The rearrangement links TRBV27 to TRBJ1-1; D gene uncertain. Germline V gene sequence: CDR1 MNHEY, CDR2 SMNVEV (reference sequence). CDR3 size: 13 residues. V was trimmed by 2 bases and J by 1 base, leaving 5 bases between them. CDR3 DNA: TGTGCCAGCAGTTTAATATCGAACACTGAAGCTTTCTTT. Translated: CASSLISNTEAFF.

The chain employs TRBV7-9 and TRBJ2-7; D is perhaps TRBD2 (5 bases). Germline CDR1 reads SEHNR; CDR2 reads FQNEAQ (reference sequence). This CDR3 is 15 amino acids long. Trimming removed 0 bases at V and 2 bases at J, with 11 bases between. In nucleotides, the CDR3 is TGTGCCAGCAGCTTAGCATCCCCGGGGACCTACGAGCAGTACTTC. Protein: CASSLASPGTYEQYF.

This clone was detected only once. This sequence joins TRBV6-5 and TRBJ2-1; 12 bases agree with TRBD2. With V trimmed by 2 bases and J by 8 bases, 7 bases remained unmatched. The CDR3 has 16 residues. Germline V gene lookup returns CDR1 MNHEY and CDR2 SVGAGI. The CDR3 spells CASSYGLAGSTHEQFF. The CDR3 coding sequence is TGTGCCAGCAGTTACGGACTAGCGGGAAGCACCCATGAGCAGTTCTTC.

CDR3 DNA sequence: TGTGCCAGCAGCCAGTCCGGCGGAGTCTCTGGAAACACCATATATTTT. It yields the protein CASSQSGGVSGNTIYF. The chain couples TRBV3-1 (or the pseudogene TRBV3-2) to TRBJ1-3; no firm D call. The CDR3 extends over 16 amino acids. The V and J ends lost 3 bases and 0 bases respectively, with 12 bases between them. Germline lookup yields CDR1 LGHDT and CDR2 YNNKEL (reference sequence).

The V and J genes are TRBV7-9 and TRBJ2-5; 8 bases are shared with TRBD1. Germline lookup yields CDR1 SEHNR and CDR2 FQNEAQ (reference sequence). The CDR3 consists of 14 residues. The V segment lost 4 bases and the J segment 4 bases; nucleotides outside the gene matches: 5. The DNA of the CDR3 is TGTGCCAGCAGCTCACGGACAGGGCGAGAGACCCAGTACTTC. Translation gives CASSSRTGRETQYF.

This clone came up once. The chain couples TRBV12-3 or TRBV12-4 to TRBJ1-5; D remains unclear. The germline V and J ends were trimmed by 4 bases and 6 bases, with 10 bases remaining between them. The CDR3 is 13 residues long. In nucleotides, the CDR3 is TGTGCCAGCAGTTCAGGTCGGGGTCAGCCCCAGCATTTT. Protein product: CASSSGRGQPQHF.